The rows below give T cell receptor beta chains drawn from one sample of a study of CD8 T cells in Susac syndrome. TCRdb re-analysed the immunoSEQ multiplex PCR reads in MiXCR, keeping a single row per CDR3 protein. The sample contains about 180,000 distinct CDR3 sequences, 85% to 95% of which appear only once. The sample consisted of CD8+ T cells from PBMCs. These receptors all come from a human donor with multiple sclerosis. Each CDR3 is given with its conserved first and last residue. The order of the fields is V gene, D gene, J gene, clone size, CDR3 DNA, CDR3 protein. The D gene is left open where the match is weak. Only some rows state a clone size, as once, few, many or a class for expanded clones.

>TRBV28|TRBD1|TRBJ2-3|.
TGTGCCAGCAGTTCCGACAGGGGAACGCAGTATTTT
CASSSDRGTQYF
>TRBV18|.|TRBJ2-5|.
TGTGCCAGCTCACCCAGGGAAGGCGGCGAGACCCAGTACTTC
CASSPREGGETQYF
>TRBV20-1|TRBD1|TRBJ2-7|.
TGCAGTGCCGGACAGGGGATCTACTCGAAAAACGAGCAGTACTTC
CSAGQGIYSKNEQYF
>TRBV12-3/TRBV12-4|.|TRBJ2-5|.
TGTGCCAGCAGTTTAGGCATCCAGGAGGTTCCCCAGTACTTC
CASSLGIQEVPQYF
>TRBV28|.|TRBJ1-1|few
TGTGCCAGCAGTTGGGGCCAGCCGAACACTGAAGCTTTCTTT
CASSWGQPNTEAFF
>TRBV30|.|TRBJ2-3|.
TGTGCCTGGAGTGTACTAGCAACAGATACGCAGTATTTT
CAWSVLATDTQYF
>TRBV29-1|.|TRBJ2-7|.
TGCAGCGCCGCGACAGGAACCTACGAGCAGTACTTC
CSAATGTYEQYF
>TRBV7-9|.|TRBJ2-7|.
TGTGCCAGCAGCAATCCTAGCGCCCAGTCCTACGAGCAGTACTTC
CASSNPSAQSYEQYF
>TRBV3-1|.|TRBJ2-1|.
TGTGCCAGCAGCCAAGGAGTCTTCTACAATGAGCAGTTCTTC
CASSQGVFYNEQFF
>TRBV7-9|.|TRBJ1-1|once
TGTGCCAGCAGCTTAGATTCGCAGTTAGCTTTCTTT
CASSLDSQLAFF
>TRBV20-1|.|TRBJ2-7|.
TGCAGTGCTAGCTGGGCTAGCGTCTCCTACGAGCAGTACTTC
CSASWASVSYEQYF
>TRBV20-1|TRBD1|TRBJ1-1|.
TGCAGTGCTCCTGCCCTTGGACAGGGCCCTGAAGCTTTCTTT
CSAPALGQGPEAFF
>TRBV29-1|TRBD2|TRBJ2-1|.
TGCAGCGTCGCTAGCGGGGAAAACAATGAGCAGTTCTTC
CSVASGENNEQFF
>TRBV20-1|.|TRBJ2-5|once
TGCAGTGCCAGGACTTTTAACTTACCGTCTGGTCGAGAGACCCAGTACTTC
CSARTFNLPSGRETQYF
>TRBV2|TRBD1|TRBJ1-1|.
TGTGCCAGCAGTGGCGGGACAGGAGGGTTCGCTGAAGCTTTCTTT
CASSGGTGGFAEAFF
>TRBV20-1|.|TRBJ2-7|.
TGCAGTGCTGAAGGCCGGCGACGATACGAGCAGTACTTC
CSAEGRRRYEQYF
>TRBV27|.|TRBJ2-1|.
TGTGCCAGCAGTCTCTGGGTCGCGGGGAATGAGCAGTTCTTC
CASSLWVAGNEQFF
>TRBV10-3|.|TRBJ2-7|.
TGTGCCATCAGTGAGTCGACTCGAGACACCCTAGGCTACGAGCAGTACTTC
CAISESTRDTLGYEQYF
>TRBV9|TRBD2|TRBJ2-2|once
TGTGCCAGCAGCAGGACTAGCCGGGGGGCCGGGGAGCTGTTTTTT
CASSRTSRGAGELFF
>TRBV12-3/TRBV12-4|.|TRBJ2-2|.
TGTGCCAGCAGACCCGGGGTGGCCACCGGGGAGCTGTTTTTT
CASRPGVATGELFF
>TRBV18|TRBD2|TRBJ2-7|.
TGTGCCAGCTCACCAGAGGAAGATAGCGGGGTCTACGAGCAGTACTTC
CASSPEEDSGVYEQYF
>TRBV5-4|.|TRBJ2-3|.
TGTGCCAGCAGCGAGACAGATACGCAGTATTTT
CASSETDTQYF
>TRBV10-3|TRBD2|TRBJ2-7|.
TGTGCCATCAGTGACCCAAGCGGGAGCTGGTATGAGCAGTACTTC
CAISDPSGSWYEQYF
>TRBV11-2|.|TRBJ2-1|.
TGTGCCAGCAGCCCGGAGACCCGGCTACCTTACAATGAGCAGTTCTTC
CASSPETRLPYNEQFF
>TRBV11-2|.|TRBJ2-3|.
TGTGCCAGCAGCTTAGGAAGTACGCAGTATTTT
CASSLGSTQYF
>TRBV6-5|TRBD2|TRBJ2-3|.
TGTGCCAGCAGTCCGGGACTAGCGCCCGATACGCAGTATTTT
CASSPGLAPDTQYF
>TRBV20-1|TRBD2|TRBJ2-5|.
TGCAGTGCTTGGACTAGCGGGGGACATTACCAAGAGACCCAGTACTTC
CSAWTSGGHYQETQYF